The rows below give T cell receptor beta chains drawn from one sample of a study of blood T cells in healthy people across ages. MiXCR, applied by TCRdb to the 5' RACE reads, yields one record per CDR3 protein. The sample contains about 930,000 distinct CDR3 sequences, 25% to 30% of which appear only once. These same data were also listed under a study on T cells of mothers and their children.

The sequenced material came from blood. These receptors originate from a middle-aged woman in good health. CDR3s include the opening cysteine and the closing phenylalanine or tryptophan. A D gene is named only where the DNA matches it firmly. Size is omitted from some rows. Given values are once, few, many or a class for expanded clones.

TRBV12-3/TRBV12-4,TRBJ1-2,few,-,TGTGCCGTCGGGGGCGCGAGGGGCTACACCTTC,CAVGGARGYTF
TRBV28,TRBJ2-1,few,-,TGTGCCAGCAGTTTAGTCTCCCTCCGGGGCGAGCAGTTCTTC,CASSLVSLRGEQFF
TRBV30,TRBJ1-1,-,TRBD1,TGTGCCTGGTGGACAGGCCAGATCCCTACTGAAGCTTTCTTT,CAWWTGQIPTEAFF
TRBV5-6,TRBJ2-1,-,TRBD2,TGTGCCAGCAGCAATCTAGCGGGGGGAGGTGAGCGGTTCTTC,CASSNLAGGGERFF
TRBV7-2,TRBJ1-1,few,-,TGTGCCAGCAGCCCCTGGGGGGGGGCTGAAGAAGCTTTCTTT,CASSPWGGAEEAFF
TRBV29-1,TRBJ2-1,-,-,TGCAGCGTTATTTCCGGCGGGGTTTACAATGAGCAGTTCTTC,CSVISGGVYNEQFF
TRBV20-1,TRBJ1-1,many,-,TGCAGTGCTAGAGATGTGAGGAAGAGGGGGGACACTGAAGCTTTCTTT,CSARDVRKRGDTEAFF
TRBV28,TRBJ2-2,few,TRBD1,TGTGCCAGCAGTTTACCCCCGTGGACAGGGAGAACCGGGGAGCTGTTTTTT,CASSLPPWTGRTGELFF
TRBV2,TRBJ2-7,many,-,TGTGCCAGCAGTGATGTTCTTGACGAGCAGTACTTC,CASSDVLDEQYF
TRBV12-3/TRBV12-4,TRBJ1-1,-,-,TGTGCCAGCAGTTTTGGTCCGGGGAGAGCCACCGAAGCTTTCTTT,CASSFGPGRATEAFF
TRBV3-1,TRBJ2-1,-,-,TGTGCCACTAGCCCGGGGGCTGGCCGATACAATGAGCAGTTCTTC,CATSPGAGRYNEQFF
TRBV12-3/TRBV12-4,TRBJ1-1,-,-,TGTGCCAGCAGTGTCTCGACAGGATACACTGAAGCTTTCTTT,CASSVSTGYTEAFF
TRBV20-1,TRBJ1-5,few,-,TGCAGTGCCAGTGCGGGATTCAATCAGCCCCAGCATTTT,CSASAGFNQPQHF
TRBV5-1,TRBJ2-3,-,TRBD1,TGCGCCAGCAGCTTGGGGACAGGGGCCGACCTGGGGGATACGCAGTATTTT,CASSLGTGADLGDTQYF
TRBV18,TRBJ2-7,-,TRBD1,TGTGCCAGCTCATCCAGGACAGGGGACTCCTACAATGAGCAGTACTTC,CASSSRTGDSYNEQYF
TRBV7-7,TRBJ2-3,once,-,TGTGCCAGCAGCCCTCTAGAGGTCCCAGATACGCAGTATTTT,CASSPLEVPDTQYF
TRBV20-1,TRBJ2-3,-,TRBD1,TGCAGTGCTAGAGATTCGGGACAGTATAGCACAGATACGCAGTATTTT,CSARDSGQYSTDTQYF
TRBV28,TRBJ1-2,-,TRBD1,TGTGCCAGCAGACCGGGACAGTACCATAACTATGGCTACACCTTC,CASRPGQYHNYGYTF
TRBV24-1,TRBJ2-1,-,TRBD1,TGTGCCACCAGTGATTTTTCCAGGGGGCAAAACGGAGCCTACAATGAGCAGTTCTTC,CATSDFSRGQNGAYNEQFF
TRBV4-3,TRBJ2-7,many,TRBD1,TGCGCCAGCAGCCAAGAGCCGGGGGACAGGGGAGGCGAGCAGTACTTC,CASSQEPGDRGGEQYF
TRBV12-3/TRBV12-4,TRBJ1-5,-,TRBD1,TGTGCCAGCAGTACGGACAGGTTGGGCAATCAGCCTCAGCATTTT,CASSTDRLGNQPQHF
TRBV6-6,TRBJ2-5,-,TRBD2,TGTGCCAGCACCCGGACTAGCGAGGAGACCCAGTACTTC,CASTRTSEETQYF
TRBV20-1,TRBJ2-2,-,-,TGCAGTGCCACACAGGGAGGGAGCACCGGGGAGCTGTTTTTT,CSATQGGSTGELFF
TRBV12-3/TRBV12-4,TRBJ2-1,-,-,TGTGCCAGCAGCCGCCAGGCTTACAATGAGCAGTTCTTC,CASSRQAYNEQFF
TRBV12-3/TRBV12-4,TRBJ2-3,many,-,TGTGCCAGCAGACTCTCAGGGGTCGAGACTACAGATACGCAGTATTTT,CASRLSGVETTDTQYF
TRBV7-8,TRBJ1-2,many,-,TGTGCCAGCAGCCACAGGGTTGGGAAAGCTGGCTACACCTTC,CASSHRVGKAGYTF
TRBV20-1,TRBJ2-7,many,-,TGCAGTGCTAGAGATCTCGACAGTTACTCCTACGAGCAGTACTTC,CSARDLDSYSYEQYF
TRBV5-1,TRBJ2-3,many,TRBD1,TGCGCCAGCAGCTTGGTTCAGGGGGTGTCAGATACGCAGTATTTT,CASSLVQGVSDTQYF